This TCR beta chain originates from a study of T cell responses to AZD1222 COVID-19 vaccine. On the study more broadly: Pooling was applied to second doses at about 4 or about 12 weeks.

Clones were read by immunoSEQ multiplex PCR, and TCRdb kept only the in-frame ones, dropping some. The data show around 140,000 clones, just over 90% seen once. There are 15 residues in the CDR3. The junction had 5 bases not matched to a gene; V was cut back by 5 bases and J by 2 bases. CDR1 and CDR2 from the germline V gene are ENHRY and SYGVKD. This receptor was obtained from an adult in good health. Sequenced here: peripheral blood, sampled on day 0 of AZD1222 vaccination. V usage is TRBV10-3 and J usage is TRBJ2-2; 7 bases fit TRBD1. The CDR3 loop is CAISPGTANTGELFF. CDR3 DNA: TGTGCCATCAGTCCCGGGACAGCCAACACCGGGGAGCTGTTTTTT.